The next 23 T cell receptor beta chains were all read from a single sample in a study of identifying expanded T cells in peripheral blood. Method: immunoSEQ multiplex PCR; TCRdb's copy keeps in-frame clones and lacks some. This sample has roughly 130,000 clones; around nine tenths occur once, and the top ten carry roughly 7.9%. Sequencing used blood. These receptors all come from a person aged 18 to 70 in good health.

The chain has TRBV2 and TRBJ2-3; maybe TRBD1 (6 bases). Germline V lookup: CDR1 SNHLY, CDR2 FYNNEI. V lost 1 base, J lost 1 base, and 6 bases lay in between. CDR3 length: 14 amino acids. CDR3 DNA sequence: TGTGCCAGCAGTGAAGACAGGGGCACAGATACGCAGTATTTT. Translated: CASSEDRGTDTQYF.

This clone was detected once. The chain employs TRBV5-6 and TRBJ2-2; D not certain. Germline V gene lookup returns CDR1 SGHDT and CDR2 YYEEEE. The CDR3 has 17 amino acids. V lost 1 base to trimming and J lost 4 bases, with 17 bases between them. The CDR3 coding sequence is TGTGCCAGCAGCTTGCAATCGGCGGCGGTTGGCACCGGGGAGCTGTTTTTT. Encoded protein: CASSLQSAAVGTGELFF.

The J gene is TRBJ2-2, the V gene TRBV28; 8 positions agree with TRBD2. This CDR3 has 17 residues. V lost 6 bases, J lost 8 bases, and 17 bases stayed unmatched. The V gene's germline CDR1 is MDHEN and CDR2 SYDVKM. In DNA form, the CDR3 reads TGTGCCAGCAGCCCCTGGGAAGCGGGAGTTCCCAGAGGGGAGCTGTTTTTT. Protein sequence: CASSPWEAGVPRGELFF. Full variable domain (rest looked up from reference TRBV28 and TRBJ2-2): DVKVTQSSRYLVKRTGEKVFLECVQDMDHENMFWYRQDPGLGLRLIYFSYDVKMKEKGDIPEGYSVSREKKERFSLILESASTNQTSMYLCASSPWEAGVPRGELFFGEGSRLTVL.

About this clone: Other DNA sequences of this sample code for an identical CDR3. The gene calls are TRBV5-8 and TRBJ2-7; D not certain. The germline V gene encodes CDR1 SGHTS and CDR2 YDEGEE. This CDR3 comprises 13 residues. V lost 0 bases, J lost 4 bases, and 8 bases lay in between. Written as DNA, the CDR3 is TGTGCCAGCAGCTTGGCCGGAACTTACGAGCAGTACTTC. This codes for CASSLAGTYEQYF.

The CDR3 sequence: CASSYSRAGAETQYF. The DNA for the CDR3 is TGTGCCAGCAGTTACTCAAGGGCGGGAGCAGAGACCCAGTACTTC. The chain links TRBV6-5 to TRBJ2-5, with TRBD2 matching over 7 bases. The CDR3 is made up of 15 amino acids. Germline values: CDR1 MNHEY, CDR2 SVGAGI. V dropped 0 bases and J dropped 4; count of bases not matched to a gene: 5.

This rearrangement joins TRBV10-3 to TRBJ2-7; TRBD2 agrees at 10 bases. CDR1 and CDR2 from the germline V gene are ENHRY and SYGVKD. There are 14 residues in the CDR3. The V gene end was trimmed by 0 bases and the J gene end by 4 bases; junction bases not matched to a gene: 0. The CDR3, as DNA: TGTGCCATCAGTGAGTCAGCGGGGGGGTACGAGCAGTACTTC. Residues: CAISESAGGYEQYF.

V is TRBV23-1 and J is TRBJ1-2; D is possibly TRBD1 (6 bases). TRBV23-1 is noted as an ORF with a role that remains uncertain. V lost 7 bases to trimming and J lost 1 base, with 10 bases between them. CDR3 length equals 13 residues. This CDR3 is CASNQGLNYGYTF. In DNA form, the CDR3 reads TGCGCCAGCAATCAGGGGCTTAACTATGGCTACACCTTC.

The gene calls are TRBV21-1 and TRBJ2-7; the D segment call TRBD2 is taken from the table without a DNA check. TRBV21-1 is termed a pseudogene. CDR3 length: 14 amino acids. The CDR3: CASCPPSGPYEQYF. The CDR3 nucleotides are TGTGCCAGCTGTCCCCCTAGCGGCCCCTACGAGCAGTACTTC.

The chain carries TRBV19 and TRBJ1-2; perhaps TRBD1 as D (5 bases). The CDR3 has 14 residues. V lost 8 bases to trimming and J lost 3 bases, with 16 bases between them. Germline V gene sequence: CDR1 LNHDA, CDR2 SQIVND (reference sequence). The CDR3 spells CASREGAQDYGYTF. The CDR3 DNA reads TGTGCCAGTCGGGAAGGGGCGCAGGACTATGGCTACACCTTC.

The V call is TRBV19, the J call TRBJ1-5, with D uncertain. CDR3 length: 14 amino acids. V lost 3 bases and J lost 4, with 10 bases in between. Germline V CDR1 and CDR2: LNHDA, SQIVND (reference sequence). CDR3 coding DNA: TGTGCCAGTAGTATCCTGTCAAGAAATCAGCCCCAGCATTTT. It translates to CASSILSRNQPQHF.

The V call is TRBV6-5, the J call TRBJ2-3; D not certain. The length of the CDR3 is 14 residues. Germline V gene sequence: CDR1 MNHEY, CDR2 SVGAGI. Trimming stripped 4 bases from V and 5 bases from J, with 13 bases between. The CDR3 loop reads CASSSASVGDTQYF. As DNA, the CDR3 is TGTGCCAGCAGTTCGGCCAGCGTAGGAGATACGCAGTATTTT.

The gene calls are TRBV28 and TRBJ2-1, with 7 bases aligning to TRBD2. Germline V gene data show CDR1 as MDHEN and CDR2 as SYDVKM. Trimming at V came to 4 bases and at J to 4 bases, leaving 7 bases not matched to a gene. The length of the CDR3 is 15 residues. The CDR3 sequence is CASSSSSGGYNEQFF. The CDR3 DNA reads as TGTGCCAGCAGTTCATCTAGCGGAGGGTACAATGAGCAGTTCTTC.

This clone was counted once. The V gene is TRBV10-3, the J gene TRBJ1-1; unclear D gene. Trimming pared 6 bases from V and 0 bases from J, leaving 11 bases between. Germline assignment: CDR1 ENHRY and CDR2 SYGVKD. The CDR3 totals 14 residues. The DNA of the CDR3 is TGTGCCATCAGCCCGACGGGCATGAACACTGAAGCTTTCTTT. Amino acids: CAISPTGMNTEAFF.

The chain has TRBV19 and TRBJ1-5; possible D gene TRBD1, 5 bases. The CDR3 runs to 14 residues. V was cut by 7 bases and J by 7 bases, with 17 bases left in between. CDR1 is LNHDA and CDR2 is SQIVND in the germline V gene (reference sequence). The CDR3 loop is CASIAAPTGQPQHF. The CDR3, as DNA: TGTGCCAGTATAGCCGCACCAACAGGACAGCCCCAGCATTTT.

The chain combines TRBV7-2 with TRBJ2-3, with D possibly being TRBD2 (5 bases). This CDR3 has 15 residues. With 0 bases removed from V and 4 bases from J, the gap between germline ends came to 11 bases. Germline CDR1 reads SGHTA; CDR2 reads FQGNSA. In nucleotides, the CDR3 is TGTGCCAGCAGCTTAGCCATGGGAGCCGCAGATACGCAGTATTTT. This sequence encodes CASSLAMGAADTQYF.

This chain connects TRBV7-9 to TRBJ2-7, with 7 nucleotides matching TRBD2. The CDR3 spans 13 residues. The trim removed 3 bases at V and 7 bases at J, leaving 6 bases unmatched. Germline CDR1 reads SEHNR; CDR2 reads FQNEAQ (reference sequence). CDR3 amino acids: CASSFKTSREQYF. CDR3 DNA: TGTGCCAGCAGCTTCAAGACTAGCAGGGAGCAGTACTTC.

CDR3 region: CAITANNEQFF. DNA of the CDR3: TGTGCCATCACGGCAAACAATGAGCAGTTCTTC. The chain uses TRBV10-3 and TRBJ2-1; D unresolved. The V end was cut by 7 bases, the J end by 5 bases, with 6 bases between. The germline gives CDR1 ENHRY, CDR2 SYGVKD. The CDR3 is 11 residues long.

The DNA for the CDR3 is TGTGCCAGTAGTATGGGGGCCCGAAGGGATGAGCAGTTCTTC. This translates into CASSMGARRDEQFF. The chain recombines TRBV19 with TRBJ2-1, with a possible D match to TRBD1 (6 bases). The CDR3 has 14 amino acids. V was pared by 3 bases and J by 8 bases, with 14 bases between. From germline, CDR1 is LNHDA and CDR2 SQIVND (reference sequence).

This clone has just a few counts. The chain carries TRBV27 and TRBJ1-2, with D tentatively TRBD1 (5 bases). CDR1 MNHEY and CDR2 SMNVEV come from the germline V gene (reference sequence). Trimming removed 2 bases at V and 7 bases at J, with 14 bases between. The CDR3 loop spans 14 amino acids. The CDR3 coding sequence is TGTGCCAGCAGTTTAGCTGGCAGGGAGGGTGGCTACACCTTC. Amino acid sequence: CASSLAGREGGYTF.

The genes are TRBV28 and TRBJ2-5; weak D call: TRBD1 (6 bases). Germline V gene lookup returns CDR1 MDHEN and CDR2 SYDVKM. The CDR3 spans 12 residues. Trimming removed 5 bases at V and 5 bases at J, with 9 bases between. CDR3 amino acids: CASSQRGETQYF. DNA for the CDR3: TGTGCCAGCAGTCAAAGGGGGGAGACCCAGTACTTC. Complete variable domain (other parts from reference TRBV28 and TRBJ2-5): DVKVTQSSRYLVKRTGEKVFLECVQDMDHENMFWYRQDPGLGLRLIYFSYDVKMKEKGDIPEGYSVSREKKERFSLILESASTNQTSMYLCASSQRGETQYFGPGTRLLVL.

The chain is built from TRBV18 and TRBJ1-1, with no clear D. The CDR3 length is 12 residues. CDR1 and CDR2 from the germline V gene are KGHSH and LQKENI. V was shortened by 3 bases and J by 11 bases, with 13 bases between the two germline ends. CDR3 in DNA: TGTGCCAGCTCACCCTTACAGCTCGAGGCTTTCTTT. This gives the protein CASSPLQLEAFF.

The gene calls are TRBV19 and TRBJ2-2, with D possibly TRBD1 on 5 matching bases. This CDR3 comprises 13 residues. Trimming cost V 7 bases and J 3 bases, with 9 bases left between them. CDR1 and CDR2 (germline): LNHDA, SQIVND (reference sequence). CDR3 amino acids: CASTQGHTGELFF. The CDR3 DNA is TGTGCCAGTACCCAGGGCCACACCGGGGAGCTGTTTTTT.

The chain combines TRBV19 with TRBJ1-1, with 8 bases aligning to TRBD1. V dropped 6 bases and J dropped 5; count of bases not matched to a gene: 8. CDR3 size: 14 residues. Germline V CDR1 and CDR2: LNHDA, SQIVND (reference sequence). Here the CDR3 reads CASSLKQGVTEAFF. The CDR3 coding sequence is TGTGCCAGTAGCCTAAAACAGGGGGTAACTGAAGCTTTCTTT.